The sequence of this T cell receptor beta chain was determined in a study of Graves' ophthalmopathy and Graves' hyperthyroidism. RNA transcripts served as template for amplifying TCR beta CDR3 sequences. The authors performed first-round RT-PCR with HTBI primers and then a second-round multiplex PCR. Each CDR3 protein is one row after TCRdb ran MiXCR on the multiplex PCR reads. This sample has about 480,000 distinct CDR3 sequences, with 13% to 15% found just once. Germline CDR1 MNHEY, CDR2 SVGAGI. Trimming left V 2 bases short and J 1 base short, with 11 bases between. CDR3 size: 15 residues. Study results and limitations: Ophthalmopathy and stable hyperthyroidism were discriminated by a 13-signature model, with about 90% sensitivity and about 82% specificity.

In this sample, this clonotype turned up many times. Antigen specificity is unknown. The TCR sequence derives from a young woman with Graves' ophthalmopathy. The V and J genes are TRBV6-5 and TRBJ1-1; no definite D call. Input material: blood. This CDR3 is CASSYGFLGNTEAFF. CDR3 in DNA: TGTGCCAGCAGTTACGGCTTCTTGGGGAACACTGAAGCTTTCTTT.